This paragraph reports one T cell receptor (beta chain). This sample stems from a study of blood T cell repertoires in COVID-19. Whole-study context: Specimens from acute and convalescent COVID-19 originated in the United States, Italy and Spain. PBMCs, B-cell-depleted T cells, or T cells were the source of the cDNA or gDNA that made up the material.

Source study methods: Amplification from reference gene primers served as the basis for estimated nucleated cell counts. Assay: immunoSEQ multiplex PCR; the TCRdb copy retains only in-frame clones and omits some. The V and J calls and clone size are taken from that table; D and trimming were inferred from the DNA. The table lists 110,000 or so clones, over 80% of them singletons. Trimming cost V 2 bases and J 4 bases; bases outside gene matches: 6. The CDR3 contains 15 residues. Germline V CDR1 and CDR2: MNHEY, SVGEGT. Material for sequencing was peripheral blood. This receptor was taken from a woman in her forties or fifties with acute or convalescent COVID-19. The V call is TRBV6-2 or TRBV6-3, the J call TRBJ1-1; 8 positions agree with TRBD1. CDR3 sequence reads: CASSYPVQGGTEAFF. In nucleotides, the CDR3 is TGTGCCAGCAGTTACCCCGTACAGGGGGGCACTGAAGCTTTCTTT.